Reported below is one T cell receptor (beta chain). The length of the CDR3 is 12 residues. Trimming shortened V by 1 base and J by 10 bases, and 8 bases separated the two germline ends. The germline V gene encodes CDR1 MDHEN and CDR2 SYDVKM. This record comes from a study of shared clonotypes between healthy human individuals. The repertoire was sequenced with immunoSEQ multiplex PCR; TCRdb's copy has only in-frame clones and lacks some. The profile shows about 2.5 million clones, 85% to 95% of them singletons. The receptor comes from a man younger than 35 in good health. Some clones in this sample may be carry-over from other donors' samples. Sequenced sample: naive CD4+ T cells from PBMCs. Subset denoted: CD45RA+ positively selected. The chain links TRBV28 to TRBJ2-1; D gene unclear. CDR3 DNA: TGTGCCAGCAGTTTATTAGCCCGAGAGCAGTTCTTC. Protein: CASSLLAREQFF.